This is a list of T cell receptor beta chains from one sample in a study of T cell repertoires in cytomegalovirus infection. TCRdb reprocessed the reads via MiXCR and lists one record per CDR3 protein. The top ten clones hold roughly 13% of a sample with more than 350,000 distinct CDR3 sequences, under 40% of them seen once. The sequencing sample was made of PBMCs. The receptor set was obtained from a human donor in good health (CMV status not recorded). Some clones in this sample may be carry-over from other donors' samples. Each CDR3 is given with its conserved first and last residue. D genes are given only for firm matches. Size is stated for part of the rows, as once, few or many counts, or as a class when the clone is expanded.

clone_size j_call v_call d_call cdr3_aa cdr3_nt
few TRBJ2-7 TRBV12-3/TRBV12-4 TRBD1 CASSSWTGRPYEQYF TGTGCCAGCAGTTCTTGGACAGGGCGACCCTACGAGCAGTACTTC
few TRBJ2-1 TRBV6-5 TRBD1 CASSSVGGAYNEQFF TGTGCCAGCAGTTCGGTAGGGGGCGCGTACAATGAGCAGTTCTTC
. TRBJ1-2 TRBV28 . CASRIGENYGYTF TGTGCCAGCAGGATCGGGGAGAACTATGGCTACACCTTC
. TRBJ1-2 TRBV7-4 TRBD1 CDSSLPGGAYGYTF TGTGACAGCAGCTTACCAGGGGGCGCCTATGGCTACACCTTC
many TRBJ1-5 TRBV7-2 TRBD1 CASSFGTGDVQPQHF TGTGCCAGCAGCTTCGGGACAGGGGATGTTCAGCCCCAGCATTTT
. TRBJ1-6 TRBV15 . CATSRPGVGSGQKIGSLHF TGTGCCACCAGCAGACCGGGGGTAGGGTCTGGACAGAAGATAGGGTCCCTCCACTTT
. TRBJ2-5 TRBV7-3 . CASSSSPAGGTQYF TGTGCCAGCAGCTCAAGCCCCGCCGGGGGGACCCAGTACTTC
. TRBJ2-1 TRBV6-5 TRBD2 CASSPGLAGGYEQFF TGTGCCAGCAGCCCAGGACTAGCGGGGGGGTATGAGCAGTTCTTC
many TRBJ1-1 TRBV28 . CASRPVSGEAFF TGTGCCAGCAGGCCGGTAAGCGGTGAAGCTTTCTTT
. TRBJ2-3 TRBV11-2 TRBD1 CASSTSGQGRNTQYF TGTGCCAGCAGCACCTCAGGACAGGGAAGAAATACGCAGTATTTT
. TRBJ2-3 TRBV7-3 TRBD2 CASSRLAGARTDTQSF TGTGCCAGCAGCCGACTAGCGGGGGCCCGCACAGATACGCAGTCTTTT
. TRBJ1-1 TRBV29-1 . CSVEVSRPGNTEAFF TGCAGCGTTGAAGTTAGTAGGCCAGGGAACACTGAAGCTTTCTTT
many TRBJ1-2 TRBV7-9 . CASSPDGGTYGYTF TGTGCCAGCAGCCCCGACGGAGGGACCTATGGCTACACCTTC
. TRBJ1-4 TRBV4-3 TRBD1 CASSQDGTGKFEKLFF TGCGCCAGCAGCCAAGATGGGACAGGGAAGTTCGAAAAACTGTTTTTT
few TRBJ2-5 TRBV15 . CATSRDRMGQETQYF TGTGCCACCAGCAGGGATCGGATGGGGCAGGAGACCCAGTACTTC
many TRBJ1-1 TRBV7-6 TRBD1 CASSITVRGRTEAFF TGTGCCAGCAGCATCACCGTCAGGGGGCGAACTGAAGCTTTCTTT
. TRBJ2-3 TRBV20-1 TRBD2 CSAKLAGRLTDTQYF TGCAGTGCCAAACTAGCGGGGAGACTCACAGATACGCAGTATTTT
. TRBJ1-2 TRBV5-6 . CASSLEVGRRGYTF TGTGCCAGCAGCTTGGAGGTCGGAAGGCGTGGCTACACCTTC
many TRBJ1-5 TRBV7-9 . CASSFSNQPQHF TGTGCCAGCAGTTTCAGCAATCAGCCCCAGCATTTT
. TRBJ2-3 TRBV7-9 . CASSLADSPTDTQYF TGTGCCAGCAGCTTAGCTGACAGCCCCACAGATACGCAGTATTTT